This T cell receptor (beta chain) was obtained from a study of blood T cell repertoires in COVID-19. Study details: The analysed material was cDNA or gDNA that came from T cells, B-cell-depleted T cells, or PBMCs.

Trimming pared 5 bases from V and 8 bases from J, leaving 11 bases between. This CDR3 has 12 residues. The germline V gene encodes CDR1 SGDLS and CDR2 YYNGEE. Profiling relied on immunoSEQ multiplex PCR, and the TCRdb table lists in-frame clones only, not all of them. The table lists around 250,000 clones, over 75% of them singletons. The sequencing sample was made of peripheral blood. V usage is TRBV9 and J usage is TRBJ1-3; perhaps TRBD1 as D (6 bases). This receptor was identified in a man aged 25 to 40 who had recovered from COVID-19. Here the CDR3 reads CASREGDHTIYF. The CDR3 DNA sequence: TGTGCCAGCAGAGAGGGGGACCACACCATATATTTT.